Each of the 28 T cell receptor beta chains below was sequenced from the same sample in a study of blood T cell repertoires in COVID-19. Only in-frame clones appear in the TCRdb table, and some are missing; sequencing was by immunoSEQ multiplex PCR. The data contain 55,000 to 85,000 clones, approximately 88% of them seen just once; the ten biggest clones take up roughly 4.6%. Sequencing input: peripheral blood. These receptors came from a human donor in a cohort sampled during active COVID-19.

The rearrangement links TRBV30 to TRBJ1-4; TRBD1 is a possible D gene (5 bases). There are 13 residues in the CDR3. The V end was cut by 8 bases, the J end by 8 bases, with 18 bases between. Germline CDR1 reads GTSNPN; CDR2 reads SVGIG (reference sequence). CDR3 amino acids: CASRDAGGEKLFF. CDR3 DNA: TGTGCCAGTCGGGACGCCGGAGGGGAAAAACTGTTTTTT. The full variable domain, rest sourced from reference TRBV30 and TRBJ1-4, is SQTIHQWPATLVQPVGSPLSLECTVEGTSNPNLYWYRQAAGRGLQLLFYSVGIGQISSEVPQNLSASRPQDRQFILSSKKLLLSDSGFYLCASRDAGGEKLFFGSGTQLSVL.

The chain combines TRBV19 with TRBJ1-5; tentative D call: TRBD1 (5 bases). The CDR3 runs to 15 residues. Germline-derived CDR1 and CDR2 are LNHDA and SQIVND (reference sequence). Trimming stripped 7 bases from V and 1 base from J, with 14 bases between. The CDR3 nucleotides are TGTGCCAGTACTTCCGGGGGAGTAAGCAATCAGCCCCAGCATTTT. It yields the protein CASTSGGVSNQPQHF. The full variable domain, rest sourced from reference TRBV19 and TRBJ1-5, is DGGITQSPKYLFRKEGQNVTLSCEQNLNHDAMYWYRQDPGQGLRLIYYSQIVNDFQKGDIAEGYSVSREKKESFPLTVTSAQKNPTAFYLCASTSGGVSNQPQHFGDGTRLSIL.

The CDR3, as DNA: TGTGCCAGCAGCCCAAGACTAGCGGGGGGCTTCCAAGAGACCCAGTACTTC. Translating gives CASSPRLAGGFQETQYF. V usage is TRBV7-8 and J usage is TRBJ2-5; 13 nucleotides agree with TRBD2. The ends lost 5 bases at V and 1 base at J; junction bases unmatched: 7. The germline V gene encodes CDR1 SGHVS and CDR2 FQNEAQ. CDR3 size: 17 residues.

The rearrangement uses TRBV18 and TRBJ1-2; tentatively, D is TRBD1 (6 bases). Between the trimmed V and J ends, which lost 5 bases and 1 base, there was a span of 11 bases. The CDR3 is 14 residues long. Germline V gene data show CDR1 as KGHSH and CDR2 as LQKENI. In DNA, the CDR3 is TGTGCCAGCTCAATCGGACAGCTTAACTATGGCTACACCTTC. Translation: CASSIGQLNYGYTF. Together with reference TRBV18 and TRBJ1-2, the CDR3 gives the full variable domain: NAGVMQNPRHLVRRRGQEARLRCSPMKGHSHVYWYRQLPEEGLKFMVYLQKENIIDESGMPKERFSAEFPKEGPSILRIQQVVRGDSAAYFCASSIGQLNYGYTFGSGTRLTVV.

The rearrangement links TRBV15 to TRBJ2-1; 8 nucleotides agree with TRBD2. CDR1 is LNHNV, CDR2 YYDKDF, per germline (reference sequence). The CDR3 has 15 residues. V shed 6 bases and J 5 bases; nucleotides not matched to a gene: 9. The CDR3 region is CATSAGLVRDNEQFF. CDR3 DNA: TGTGCCACCAGTGCGGGACTAGTAAGGGACAATGAGCAGTTCTTC.

The J gene is TRBJ1-5, the V gene TRBV5-6, with 7 bases fitting TRBD1. V was clipped by 1 base and J by 3 bases; unmatched bases: 4. Germline V gene data show CDR1 as SGHDT and CDR2 as YYEEEE. This CDR3 region has 15 residues. The CDR3 nucleotides are TGTGCCAGCAGCTTGTTCGGGACAGACAATCAGCCCCAGCATTTT. This sequence encodes CASSLFGTDNQPQHF.

This sequence joins TRBV6-2 or TRBV6-3 and TRBJ1-5; 9 positions agree with TRBD1. The CDR3 covers 18 residues. CDR1 and CDR2 from the germline V gene are MNHEY and SVGEGT. Trimming at V came to 0 bases and at J to 2 bases, leaving 8 bases not matched to a gene. The DNA of the CDR3 is TGTGCCAGCAGTTACTCTGGACAGGGGTACAGAGGCAATCAGCCCCAGCATTTT. It codes for CASSYSGQGYRGNQPQHF.

The CDR3: CASSLPPGSSGSYEQYF. CDR3 DNA sequence: TGTGCCAGCAGCTTACCCCCTGGTTCTAGCGGGAGCTACGAGCAGTACTTC. The chain employs TRBV7-9 and TRBJ2-7; 10 bases are shared with TRBD2. The CDR3 is made up of 17 amino acids. J was trimmed by 3 bases and V by 2 bases; bases with no gene match: 10. Germline V gene data show CDR1 as SEHNR and CDR2 as FQNEAQ (reference sequence).

J is TRBJ2-3 and V is TRBV7-8; 14 bases are shared with TRBD2. Per the germline V gene, CDR1 is SGHVS and CDR2 is FQNEAQ. Trimming cost V 5 bases and J 1 base; bases outside gene matches: 11. The CDR3 has 19 amino acids. The CDR3 spells CASSRSRLAGGIRTDTQYF. CDR3 bases: TGTGCCAGCAGCCGATCCCGACTAGCGGGGGGGATTCGCACAGATACGCAGTATTTT.

The genes are TRBV6-2 or TRBV6-3 and TRBJ2-1; 14 positions agree with TRBD2. This CDR3 spans 16 amino acids. With V trimmed by 5 bases and J by 8 bases, 8 bases remained unmatched. Germline CDR1 and CDR2: MNHEY and SVGEGT. The CDR3 sequence is CASSAYGTSGRYEQFF. DNA of the CDR3: TGTGCCAGCAGTGCCTACGGGACTAGCGGGAGATATGAGCAGTTCTTC.

This chain joins TRBV12-3 or TRBV12-4 and TRBJ1-4; possibly TRBD1 for D (5 bases). CDR3 length equals 13 residues. The V end was cut by 1 base, the J end by 6 bases, with 6 bases between. CDR3 in amino acids: CASSLGRDEKLFF. As DNA, the CDR3 is TGTGCCAGCAGTTTAGGCAGGGATGAAAAACTGTTTTTT.

This clone was detected only once. V usage is TRBV5-1 and J usage is TRBJ1-3; D is ambiguous. Germline V gene sequence: CDR1 SGHRS, CDR2 YFSETQ. V was shortened by 0 bases and J by 2 bases, with 15 bases between the two germline ends. The CDR3 covers 17 residues. CDR3 in amino acids: CASSLGRSRLAGNTIYF. In DNA, the CDR3 is TGCGCCAGCAGCTTGGGAAGGTCGAGGTTGGCTGGAAACACCATATATTTT.

The chain uses TRBV11-2 and TRBJ1-3, with D unclear. The germline V and J ends were trimmed by 2 bases and 8 bases, with 13 bases remaining between them. CDR3 length: 14 amino acids. Germline lookup yields CDR1 SGHAT and CDR2 FQNNGV. The CDR3 DNA is TGTGCCAGCAGCTTACTGAACCCCCCGGACACCATATATTTT. It is translated as CASSLLNPPDTIYF.

The genes are TRBV27 and TRBJ2-2; 7 bases fit TRBD1. Per germline, CDR1 MNHEY and CDR2 SMNVEV (reference sequence). V lost 2 bases and J lost 0; bases outside the gene matches: 3. The CDR3 runs to 16 residues. The CDR3 spells CASSLTGVPNTGELFF. Here the CDR3 DNA reads TGTGCCAGCAGTTTAACAGGGGTACCGAACACCGGGGAGCTGTTTTTT.

The V call is TRBV7-2, the J call TRBJ1-5; 9 nucleotides agree with TRBD1. V gave up 1 base and J gave up 5 bases; unmatched junction bases: 6. Germline loops: CDR1 SGHTA, CDR2 FQGNSA. The CDR3 length is 16 residues. The CDR3 protein is CASSLVAGQGDQPQHF. The DNA for the CDR3 is TGTGCCAGCAGCTTAGTCGCGGGACAGGGTGATCAGCCCCAGCATTTT. The whole variable domain, filled in from reference TRBV7-2 and TRBJ1-5, reads GAGVSQSPSNKVTEKGKDVELRCDPISGHTALYWYRQSLGQGLEFLIYFQGNSAPDKSGLPSDRFSAERTGGSVSTLTIQRTQQEDSAVYLCASSLVAGQGDQPQHFGDGTRLSIL.

The chain recombines TRBV7-2 with TRBJ1-2, with TRBD1 matching over 8 bases. V lost 5 bases to trimming and J lost 4 bases; unmatched junction nucleotides: 9. Germline assignment: CDR1 SGHTA and CDR2 FQGNSA. This CDR3 has 15 residues. The CDR3 reads CASSPQGQGSYGYTF. The CDR3 nucleotides are TGTGCCAGCAGCCCCCAAGGACAGGGATCCTATGGCTACACCTTC.

J is TRBJ2-1 and V is TRBV5-4, with 8 bases that match TRBD1. V lost 0 bases, J lost 4 bases, and 12 bases stayed unmatched. CDR3 size: 18 residues. Germline CDR1 reads SGHNT; CDR2 reads YYREEE (reference sequence). CDR3 bases: TGTGCCAGCAGCTTGGATTCCCTCGGGACAGGAGGTTACAATGAGCAGTTCTTC. As protein: CASSLDSLGTGGYNEQFF.

This chain links TRBV28 with TRBJ1-5; possibly TRBD1 for D (5 bases). Germline CDR1 MDHEN, CDR2 SYDVKM. V was clipped by 4 bases and J by 6 bases, with 10 bases between them. The CDR3 consists of 13 residues. This CDR3 reads CASSSTVVQPQHF. The CDR3 DNA is TGTGCCAGCAGTTCGACAGTTGTTCAGCCCCAGCATTTT.

The rearrangement joins TRBV9 to TRBJ2-3, with 7 bases fitting TRBD2. The CDR3 totals 16 residues. Germline CDR1 SGDLS, CDR2 YYNGEE. V trimming: 0 bases; J trimming: 4 bases; junction bases outside the gene matches: 8. The CDR3 DNA sequence: TGTGCCAGCAGCGTAGAGGCGGGGGTGGTATCAGATACGCAGTATTTT. It encodes CASSVEAGVVSDTQYF.

V usage is TRBV3-1 (or the pseudogene TRBV3-2) and J usage is TRBJ2-3, with D tentatively TRBD2 (6 bases). Germline loops: CDR1 LGHDT, CDR2 YNNKEL (reference sequence). The CDR3 is 17 amino acids. V lost 0 bases and J 3 bases, leaving 16 bases between the germline ends. In DNA form, the CDR3 reads TGTGCCAGCAGCCAAGATACCCGGGAGACACGTACAGATACGCAGTATTTT. Amino acid sequence: CASSQDTRETRTDTQYF.

Here the CDR3 DNA reads TGTGCCAGTAGCCCCGACGGCAGGGACAATCAGCCCCAGCATTTT. Translated, it gives CASSPDGRDNQPQHF. V usage is TRBV19 and J usage is TRBJ1-5, with D tentatively TRBD1 (5 bases). CDR3 length: 15 amino acids. Germline loops: CDR1 LNHDA, CDR2 SQIVND (reference sequence). V was clipped by 6 bases and J by 3 bases, with 15 bases between them.

The rearrangement links TRBV9 to TRBJ2-5; 8 positions agree with TRBD1. This CDR3 comprises 12 residues. Germline-derived CDR1 and CDR2 are SGDLS and YYNGEE. Unmatched junction bases numbered 3, after V lost 7 bases and J lost 4 bases. Here the CDR3 reads CASQGAGETQYF. The DNA for the CDR3 is TGTGCCAGCCAGGGGGCGGGAGAGACCCAGTACTTC.

The CDR3 nucleotides are TGTGCCAGCAGCTTCCAGCGGGAGAGGACAGATACGCAGTATTTT. Translating gives CASSFQRERTDTQYF. The rearrangement uses TRBV5-4 and TRBJ2-3; the match to TRBD2 covers 8 bases. The CDR3 totals 15 residues. The junction had 5 bases not matched to a gene; V was cut back by 2 bases and J by 3 bases. Germline V CDR1 and CDR2: SGHNT, YYREEE (reference sequence).

The J gene is TRBJ1-1, the V gene TRBV29-1, with D possibly TRBD1 on 5 matching bases. CDR3 size: 13 residues. Trimming pared 6 bases from V and 5 bases from J, leaving 16 bases between. Germline-derived CDR1 and CDR2 are SQVTM and ANQGSEA. The CDR3 region is CSVAGRGGTEAFF. The CDR3 DNA reads TGCAGCGTGGCTGGGAGGGGTGGGACTGAAGCTTTCTTT.

This rearrangement joins TRBV28 to TRBJ1-5, with D maybe TRBD1 (6 bases). Germline loops: CDR1 MDHEN, CDR2 SYDVKM. Trimming removed 6 bases at V and 2 bases at J, with 14 bases between. This CDR3 comprises 15 residues. This chain's CDR3 is CASSEYRDGNQPQHF. CDR3 sequence (DNA): TGTGCCAGCAGCGAATACAGGGATGGCAATCAGCCCCAGCATTTT.

V gene TRBV5-4 combines with J gene TRBJ2-7; D is perhaps TRBD1 (6 bases). The CDR3 contains 13 residues. V gave up 1 base and J gave up 6 bases, with 11 bases separating them. Germline assignment: CDR1 SGHNT and CDR2 YYREEE (reference sequence). CDR3 protein: CASSLTGIGEQYF. The CDR3 nucleotides are TGTGCCAGCAGCTTGACAGGGATCGGCGAGCAGTACTTC.

This clone was found once. The chain combines TRBV3-1 (or the pseudogene TRBV3-2) with TRBJ2-7; D remains unclear. The CDR3 extends over 13 amino acids. From germline, CDR1 is LGHDT and CDR2 YNNKEL (reference sequence). Trimming left V 0 bases short and J 3 bases short, with 6 bases between. The CDR3 spells CASSQDTSYEQYF. Written as DNA, the CDR3 is TGTGCCAGCAGCCAAGATACCAGCTACGAGCAGTACTTC.

J is TRBJ1-1 and V is TRBV28; no clear D gene. V was cut by 7 bases and J by 9 bases, with 12 bases left in between. CDR1 and CDR2 from the germline V gene are MDHEN and SYDVKM. This CDR3 spans 11 amino acids. The CDR3 region is CASTAPGKAFF. DNA for the CDR3: TGTGCCAGCACCGCGCCGGGGAAAGCTTTCTTT.